The 4 T cell receptor beta chains below were found in one sample sequenced in a study of T-cell memory formation after mild COVID-19 (dated by TCRdb to about 2021). Library prep was done by 5' RACE. TCRdb lists the instrument as Illumina NovaSeq 6000. Starting from the raw public reads, TCRdb applied fastp trimming at Q25, assembled clones with MiXCR and retained in-frame beta chains. Each entry merges the rows of one CDR3 protein and shows their most common DNA and genes. This sample is represented by under 600,000 distinct CDR3 sequences; roughly 20% of them were singletons. Under 8.5% of the sample belongs to the ten largest clones. The sequencing input was PBMCs or a T cell subset sorted from them (not recorded which). The source of these receptors is an adult woman who had mild COVID-19 (a few samples of this study predate the infection). The sample titles of this study are shuffled in the database, so cell type and time point are left out; the donor was told from shared clones.

This clonotype was seen more than once but under ten times. The rearrangement uses TRBV9 and TRBJ2-3; 12 bases align to TRBD2. The germline CDR1 and CDR2 sequences are SGDLS and YYNGEE. This CDR3 region has 18 residues. The V and J ends lost 2 bases and 4 bases, in that order; junction bases with no gene match: 11. The CDR3 DNA reads TGTGCCAGCAGCGTTCCCCTTCAGACTAGCGGGAGCCCAGATACGCAGTATTTT. Protein sequence: CASSVPLQTSGSPDTQYF.

CDR3 loop: CSARDQTRGEYF. The CDR3 nucleotides read TGCAGTGCTAGAGATCAAACTCGAGGAGAGTATTTT. This chain uses TRBV20-1 with TRBJ2-3, with D unresolved. CDR1 DFQATT and CDR2 SNEGSKA come from the germline V gene (reference sequence). V was trimmed by 0 bases and J by 13 bases, leaving 14 bases between them. CDR3 length: 12 residues.

This clonotype occurred many times. The chain couples TRBV12-3 or TRBV12-4 to TRBJ2-1; D tentatively reads TRBD1 or TRBD2 (7 bases each). Deletions cut 5 bases from V and 2 bases from J, with 13 bases between. The CDR3 covers 15 residues. CDR3 amino acids: CASSPRGGAYNEQFF. CDR3 nucleotide sequence: TGTGCCAGCAGTCCCAGGGGGGGGGCCTACAATGAGCAGTTCTTC.

V is TRBV5-4 and J is TRBJ2-1; 11 nucleotides agree with TRBD2. This CDR3 has 16 amino acids. CDR1 is SGHNT and CDR2 is YYREEE in the germline V gene (reference sequence). V trimming: 2 bases; J trimming: 4 bases; junction bases outside the gene matches: 5. The CDR3 coding sequence is TGTGCCAGCAGCTTAACTAGCGGGAGTACGTACAATGAGCAGTTCTTC. It yields the protein CASSLTSGSTYNEQFF. The full variable domain, in which reference TRBV5-4 and TRBJ2-1 provide the parts outside the CDR3, is ETGVTQSPTHLIKTRGQQVTLRCSSQSGHNTVSWYQQALGQGPQFIFQYYREEENGRGNFPPRFSGLQFPNYSSELNVNALELDDSALYLCASSLTSGSTYNEQFFGPGTRLTVL.